This T cell receptor (beta chain) was captured by sequencing in a study of cytomegalovirus exposure and HLA in healthy donors. The PCR employed 60 Vbeta primers together with 13 Jbeta primers. Libraries were prepared by immunoSEQ multiplex PCR; TCRdb keeps only in-frame clonotypes and omits some of them. The table shows 200,000 or so clones, with 78% occurring only once. About this clone itself: Its antigen remains unidentified.

CDR3 length: 15 amino acids. In germline, CDR1 is LGHNA, CDR2 YSLEER. V was shortened by 3 bases and J by 6 bases, with 18 bases between the two germline ends. Notes on the study in general: Reports described diagnosis of cytomegalovirus status by the classifier as highly specific and sensitive.

The sequence was obtained from a woman aged 25 to 39 in good health and CMV-seropositive. The rearrangement joins TRBV4-3 to TRBJ2-7; TRBD1 might be the D (6 bases). The sequenced sample consisted of PBMCs. In DNA form, the CDR3 reads TGCGCCAGCAGCCAGACCTCTCGAGGGGGAACCGAGCAGTACTTC. It is translated as CASSQTSRGGTEQYF.